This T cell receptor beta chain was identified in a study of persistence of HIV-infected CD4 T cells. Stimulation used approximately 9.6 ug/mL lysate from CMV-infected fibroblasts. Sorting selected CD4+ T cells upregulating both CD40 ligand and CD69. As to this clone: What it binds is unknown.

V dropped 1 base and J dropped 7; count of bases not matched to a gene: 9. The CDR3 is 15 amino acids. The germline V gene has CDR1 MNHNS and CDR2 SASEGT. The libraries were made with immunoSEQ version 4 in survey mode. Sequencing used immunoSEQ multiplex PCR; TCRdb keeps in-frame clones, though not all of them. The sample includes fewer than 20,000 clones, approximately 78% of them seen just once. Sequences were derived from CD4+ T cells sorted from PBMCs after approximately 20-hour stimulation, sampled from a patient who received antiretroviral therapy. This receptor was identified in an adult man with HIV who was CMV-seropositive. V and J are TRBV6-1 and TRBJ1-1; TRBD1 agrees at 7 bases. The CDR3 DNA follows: TGTGCCAGCAGTGAAGGGGCAGGGGGGGAATTTGAAGCTTTCTTT. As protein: CASSEGAGGEFEAFF.